The 17 T cell receptor beta chains below come from one sample, sequenced in a study of blood T cell repertoires in COVID-19. Clones were read by immunoSEQ multiplex PCR, and TCRdb kept only the in-frame ones, dropping some. The table has about 250,000 clones, approximately 90% seen once. Specimen: PBMCs or T cells enriched from blood (not recorded which). Source of these receptors: a man aged 35 to 55 who had recovered from COVID-19.

The V and J genes are TRBV4-2 and TRBJ2-1, with 13 bases lining up with TRBD2. The CDR3 sequence is 15 residues long. CDR1 and CDR2 (germline): LGHNA, YNFKEQ. Trimming at V came to 4 bases and at J to 14 bases, leaving 11 bases not matched to a gene. The CDR3 here is CASSLIGLAGDREFF. For the CDR3, the DNA is TGTGCCAGCAGCCTAATCGGACTAGCGGGAGACCGGGAGTTCTTC.

The chain is built from TRBV28 and TRBJ2-7; the D gene is possibly TRBD2 (6 bases). CDR1 and CDR2 (germline): MDHEN, SYDVKM. V lost 5 bases and J 2 bases, leaving 13 bases between the germline ends. The CDR3 is 14 amino acids. CDR3 region: CASSNPGLAYEQYF. In DNA, the CDR3 is TGTGCCAGCAGTAACCCGGGACTGGCCTACGAGCAGTACTTC.

The J gene is TRBJ2-3, the V gene TRBV19; possible D gene TRBD1, 6 bases. The V gene lost 6 bases and the J gene lost 4 bases, with 11 bases spanning the gap. The CDR3 consists of 13 residues. Per germline, CDR1 LNHDA and CDR2 SQIVND (reference sequence). The CDR3 DNA follows: TGTGCCAGTAGAACAGGGAGTGCAGATACGCAGTATTTT. Translated, it gives CASRTGSADTQYF.

The chain couples TRBV5-1 to TRBJ2-5; maybe TRBD2 (6 bases). This CDR3 has 18 residues. The V end was cut by 0 bases, the J end by 2 bases, with 20 bases between. Germline CDR1 reads SGHRS; CDR2 reads YFSETQ. Written as DNA, the CDR3 is TGCGCCAGCAGCTTGGGGGTGCTGGGACTGGGAGCGCAAGAGACCCAGTACTTC. This codes for CASSLGVLGLGAQETQYF. The whole variable domain, remainder taken from reference TRBV5-1 and TRBJ2-5, is KAGVTQTPRYLIKTRGQQVTLSCSPISGHRSVSWYQQTPGQGLQFLFEYFSETQRNKGNFPGRFSGRQFSNSRSEMNVSTLELGDSALYLCASSLGVLGLGAQETQYFGPGTRLLVL.

The gene calls are TRBV2 and TRBJ1-2; D is uncertain. Trimming removed 2 bases at V and 4 bases at J, with 8 bases between. The CDR3 is 13 amino acids. CDR1 SNHLY and CDR2 FYNNEI come from the germline V gene. The DNA for the CDR3 is TGTGCCAGCAGTGAAAGCGGGAGCTATGGCTACACCTTC. This gives the protein CASSESGSYGYTF.

This clone was detected once. The chain uses TRBV5-4 and TRBJ2-1, with TRBD2 identical over 7 bases. CDR3 length equals 16 residues. CDR1 and CDR2 from the germline V gene are SGHNT and YYREEE (reference sequence). Losses at the gene ends were 6 bases for V and 2 bases for J; bases not matched to a gene: 11. CDR3 region: CASTLAELPPYNEQFF. The DNA of the CDR3 is TGTGCCAGCACCCTAGCGGAATTGCCCCCCTACAATGAGCAGTTCTTC.

The chain links TRBV6-5 to TRBJ2-3, with D perhaps matching TRBD2 (6 bases). The CDR3 spans 14 residues. Trimming shortened V by 5 bases and J by 5 bases, and 14 bases separated the two germline ends. Germline-derived CDR1 and CDR2 are MNHEY and SVGAGI. Here the CDR3 DNA reads TGTGCCAGCAGTAGACTAGGCGCTGTAGATACGCAGTATTTT. Translated: CASSRLGAVDTQYF.

The V and J genes are TRBV3-1 (or the pseudogene TRBV3-2) and TRBJ2-1, with 9 bases matching TRBD2. Losses at the gene ends were 4 bases for V and 8 bases for J; bases not matched to a gene: 6. The CDR3 runs to 14 residues. The germline gives CDR1 LGHDT, CDR2 YNNKEL (reference sequence). The CDR3 region has the DNA TGTGCCAGCAGCCCGGGACTAGCTTCGGATGAGCAGTTCTTC. This codes for CASSPGLASDEQFF.

The genes are TRBV27 and TRBJ2-1; maybe TRBD2 (5 bases). V dropped 3 bases and J dropped 15 bases, with 18 bases sitting between them. The V gene's germline CDR1 is MNHEY and CDR2 SMNVEV (reference sequence). The CDR3 covers 13 residues. The CDR3 loop reads CASSLVEGAPVFF. In nucleotides, the CDR3 is TGTGCCAGCAGTTTGGTCGAGGGAGCCCCGGTGTTCTTC.

V usage is TRBV6-4 and J usage is TRBJ1-1; 7 bases are a match to TRBD1. Germline V gene sequence: CDR1 MRHNA, CDR2 SNTAGT. V was clipped by 6 bases and J by 3 bases; unmatched bases: 4. The CDR3 is 13 residues long. The CDR3 coding sequence is TGTGCCAGCAGCAGAGACAGGGACACTGAAGCTTTCTTT. It encodes CASSRDRDTEAFF.

The chain has TRBV7-2 and TRBJ1-1; D is perhaps TRBD1 (6 bases). The CDR3 sequence is 16 residues long. The germline CDR1 and CDR2 sequences are SGHTA and FQGNSA. The ends were cut back, 4 bases at V and 5 bases at J, with 20 bases in the middle. Here the CDR3 DNA reads TGTGCCAGCAGCTCGCAACCATTCAGGGGAAAGACTGAAGCTTTCTTT. This encodes CASSSQPFRGKTEAFF.

This clone was counted a few times. The gene calls are TRBV21-1 and TRBJ1-1. TRBV21-1 is a recognized pseudogene. The length of the CDR3 is 16 residues. In nucleotides, the CDR3 is TGTGCCAGCAGCAAACGGTCCGGGGGGAACATCACTGAAGCTTTCTTT. Protein product: CASSKRSGGNITEAFF.

The chain links TRBV25-1 to TRBJ1-1, with 9 bases fitting TRBD1. V lost 11 bases to trimming and J lost 0 bases; unmatched junction nucleotides: 10. The V gene's germline CDR1 is MGHDK and CDR2 SYGVNS. There are 15 residues in the CDR3. CDR3: CAGPRTGDLNTEAFF. In nucleotides, the CDR3 is TGTGCCGGACCCCGGACAGGGGACTTGAACACTGAAGCTTTCTTT.

The chain employs TRBV13 and TRBJ1-5; no firm D call. This CDR3 is built from 16 residues. CDR1 PRHDT and CDR2 FYEKMQ come from the germline V gene (reference sequence). Trimming took 0 bases from V and 0 from J, leaving 9 bases between them. The CDR3 bases are TGTGCCAGCAGCTTAGGGAGGGCGTATAGCAATCAGCCCCAGCATTTT. This translates into CASSLGRAYSNQPQHF.

This clone is a singleton in its sample. J is TRBJ1-2 and V is TRBV11-3, with a weak D call TRBD1 (5 bases). Germline CDR1 is SGHNT and CDR2 is YENEEA. Between the trimmed V and J ends, which lost 5 bases and 13 bases, there was a span of 29 bases. This CDR3 region has 16 residues. The CDR3 nucleotides are TGTGCCAGCAGCCGCAGTAACTTAACCATACAGGAGAAAACCACCTTC. It yields the protein CASSRSNLTIQEKTTF.

V usage is TRBV11-2 and J usage is TRBJ2-2; 8 nucleotides match TRBD1. This CDR3 is built from 16 residues. V lost 1 base, J lost 3 bases, and 4 bases stayed unmatched. CDR1 and CDR2 (germline): SGHAT, FQNNGV. The CDR3 loop reads CASSLAQGAYTGELFF. The DNA for the CDR3 is TGTGCCAGCAGCTTAGCTCAGGGGGCCTACACCGGGGAGCTGTTTTTT.

The V call is TRBV30, the J call TRBJ1-5; TRBD1 matches 7 bases. Germline loops: CDR1 GTSNPN, CDR2 SVGIG (reference sequence). V was pared by 5 bases and J by 9 bases, with 16 bases of the junction left unmatched. This CDR3 region has 15 residues. The CDR3 DNA reads as TGTGCCTGGCGACGTAGGGACAGCCCCAACCGGCCCCAGCATTTT. Translated, it gives CAWRRRDSPNRPQHF.